These 24 T cell receptor beta chains originate from one sample sequenced in a study of cytomegalovirus exposure and HLA in healthy donors. Primers included in the PCR were 60 Vbeta and 13 Jbeta primers. TCRdb keeps only in-frame clones here, not all; method: immunoSEQ multiplex PCR. The table includes about 100,000 clones, about 75% detected once. The sequencing input was PBMCs. All receptors derive from a man in his sixties in good health and CMV-seropositive.

The genes are TRBV7-2 and TRBJ2-5, with a weak D call TRBD2 (6 bases). Trimming shortened V by 4 bases and J by 4 bases, and 16 bases separated the two germline ends. The CDR3 spans 15 residues. In germline, CDR1 is SGHTA, CDR2 FQGNSA. The CDR3 sequence: CASSSPGPGGETQYF. In nucleotides, the CDR3 is TGTGCCAGCAGCTCCCCGGGCCCCGGGGGAGAGACCCAGTACTTC. The full variable domain, rest sourced from reference TRBV7-2 and TRBJ2-5, is GAGVSQSPSNKVTEKGKDVELRCDPISGHTALYWYRQSLGQGLEFLIYFQGNSAPDKSGLPSDRFSAERTGGSVSTLTIQRTQQEDSAVYLCASSSPGPGGETQYFGPGTRLLVL.

In this sample, this clone turned up a few times. V is TRBV4-1 and J is TRBJ1-4; 7 positions agree with TRBD1. Germline V gives CDR1 MGHRA, CDR2 YSYEKL. Trimming took 4 bases from V and 5 from J; bases not matched to a gene: 1. The CDR3 has 13 amino acids. CDR3: CASSLQGNEKLFF. The CDR3 DNA sequence: TGCGCCAGCAGCCTACAGGGGAATGAAAAACTGTTTTTT.

This clone was seen a single time. The chain employs TRBV6-5 and TRBJ2-2, with D possibly TRBD2 on 5 matching bases. Germline CDR1 reads MNHEY; CDR2 reads SVGAGI. The CDR3 length is 16 residues. With 0 bases removed from V and 7 bases from J, the gap between germline ends came to 15 bases. As DNA, the CDR3 is TGTGCCAGCAGTTACTCGAAGTCCCGGGCGGGCGGGGAGCTGTTTTTT. This gives the protein CASSYSKSRAGGELFF.

The chain has TRBV18 and TRBJ2-5; no definite D call. Germline CDR1 reads KGHSH; CDR2 reads LQKENI. The CDR3 is 14 residues long. With 0 bases removed from V and 0 bases from J, the gap between germline ends came to 5 bases. CDR3 region: CASSPPGNQETQYF. As DNA, the CDR3 is TGTGCCAGCTCACCACCGGGCAACCAAGAGACCCAGTACTTC.

As DNA, the CDR3 is TGTGCCAGCAGCTTGGGAGGGGCCGGGGAGCTGTTTTTT. Translating it yields CASSLGGAGELFF. J is TRBJ2-2 and V is TRBV7-2; 7 bases are a match to TRBD2. V trimming: 3 bases; J trimming: 6 bases; junction bases outside the gene matches: 1. The CDR3 consists of 13 residues. Germline loops: CDR1 SGHTA, CDR2 FQGNSA.

The chain employs TRBV10-1 and TRBJ2-5; weak D call: TRBD1 (5 bases). The DNA end lines up better with TRBJ2-7; the J call may be wrong. Germline V gene lookup returns CDR1 WNHNN and CDR2 SYGVQD (reference sequence). The CDR3 runs to 11 residues. The CDR3 region is CASISGNEQYF. DNA for the CDR3: TGCGCCAGCATCTCAGGGAACGAGCAGTACTTC.

V is TRBV7-7 and J is TRBJ2-3; TRBD2 matches 8 bases. The CDR3 consists of 18 residues. Germline V gene lookup returns CDR1 SSHAT and CDR2 FNYEAQ (reference sequence). V lost 1 base and J lost 0; bases outside the gene matches: 9. Written as DNA, the CDR3 is TGTGCCAGCAGCTTAGAGGCGGGGGGTGACACTAGCACAGATACGCAGTATTTT. Its protein product is CASSLEAGGDTSTDTQYF.

This chain joins TRBV10-3 and TRBJ2-1; D gene unclear. The CDR3 has 15 amino acids. V shed 10 bases and J shed 8 bases, with 24 bases lying between them. CDR1 and CDR2 (germline): ENHRY, SYGVKD. CDR3 DNA sequence: TGTGCCACTGCGCTGGGTTATACTGCGGTGGATGAGCAGTTCTTC. Its translation: CATALGYTAVDEQFF.

The DNA of the CDR3 is TGTGCCTGGAGTGAAGGGGTTGGCTACACCTTC. This sequence encodes CAWSEGVGYTF. The V call is TRBV30, the J call TRBJ1-2; tentative D call: TRBD1 (5 bases). The length of the CDR3 is 11 residues. Germline V lookup: CDR1 GTSNPN, CDR2 SVGIG (reference sequence). V was cut by 1 base and J by 7 bases, with 7 bases left in between.

The chain is built from TRBV19 and TRBJ2-3; 8 nucleotides align to TRBD2. V lost 3 bases to trimming and J lost 5 bases; unmatched junction nucleotides: 13. Germline V gives CDR1 LNHDA, CDR2 SQIVND (reference sequence). The CDR3 is 17 amino acids. CDR3 region: CASSMRANLRGEDTQYF. CDR3 DNA sequence: TGTGCCAGTAGTATGAGAGCTAATCTGCGGGGGGAAGATACGCAGTATTTT.

V and J are TRBV30 and TRBJ2-4, with 8 bases that match TRBD1. The CDR3 extends over 16 amino acids. V lost 6 bases to trimming and J lost 7 bases; unmatched junction nucleotides: 17. Per the germline V gene, CDR1 is GTSNPN and CDR2 is SVGIG (reference sequence). The chain's CDR3 is CACTRGDRGRGNIQYF. For the CDR3, the DNA is TGTGCCTGCACACGTGGAGACAGGGGAAGGGGGAACATTCAGTACTTC.

The chain links TRBV28 to TRBJ2-5, with 7 nucleotides matching TRBD2. Looked up from germline, CDR1 is MDHEN and CDR2 is SYDVKM. J gave up 5 bases and V 4 bases, and 10 bases lay outside the gene matches. This CDR3 has 15 amino acids. This CDR3 reads CASSYRGRGGETQYF. DNA for the CDR3: TGTGCCAGCAGTTACCGGGGTAGGGGAGGGGAGACCCAGTACTTC.

The V call is TRBV5-4, the J call TRBJ1-3; D possibly corresponds to TRBD1 (5 bases). Germline V CDR1 and CDR2: SGHNT, YYREEE (reference sequence). V gave up 2 bases and J gave up 0 bases, with 24 bases separating them. CDR3 length: 20 amino acids. The CDR3 spells CASSLPGGTPGSLSGNTIYF. CDR3 sequence (DNA): TGTGCCAGCAGCTTACCCGGGGGGACTCCGGGGTCTCTCTCTGGAAACACCATATATTTT.

V and J are TRBV7-3 and TRBJ1-6; no definite D call. With 2 bases removed from V and 6 bases from J, the gap between germline ends came to 11 bases. Per germline, CDR1 SGHTA and CDR2 FQGTGA. The CDR3 is 15 residues long. The CDR3 coding sequence is TGTGCCAGCAGCTTAGCGCTAAGTGGTAATTCACCCCTCCACTTT. It codes for CASSLALSGNSPLHF.

The table lists this clone with a count of one. The CDR3 is CASSLSASTYNEQFF. CDR3 nucleotide sequence: TGTGCCAGCAGCTTGTCCGCTAGCACTTACAATGAGCAGTTCTTC. The V and J genes are TRBV5-4 and TRBJ2-1; D is possibly TRBD2 (5 bases). Trimming shortened V by 1 base and J by 4 bases, and 12 bases separated the two germline ends. CDR1 and CDR2 (germline): SGHNT, YYREEE (reference sequence). This CDR3 comprises 15 residues.

This clone came up a few times. This sequence joins TRBV6-5 and TRBJ1-6, with TRBD1 matching over 9 bases. The CDR3 sequence is 14 residues long. Per germline, CDR1 MNHEY and CDR2 SVGAGI. Trimming at V came to 6 bases and at J to 8 bases, leaving 5 bases not matched to a gene. The CDR3 DNA reads as TGTGCCAGCAGCCGGACAGGGGAGGATTCACCCCTCCACTTT. This sequence encodes CASSRTGEDSPLHF.

This clone was seen more than once but under ten times. The chain employs TRBV19 and TRBJ2-7; the D is unclear. CDR3 length equals 14 residues. The germline gives CDR1 LNHDA, CDR2 SQIVND (reference sequence). V was clipped by 3 bases and J by 6 bases, with 15 bases between them. Here the CDR3 DNA reads TGTGCCAGTAGTATGAGGTTGGAAGGTTCCGAGCAGTACTTC. This gives the protein CASSMRLEGSEQYF.

The chain combines TRBV27 with TRBJ2-1; 7 bases are a match to TRBD1. The CDR3 totals 15 residues. Trimming removed 3 bases from V and 7 bases from J; junction bases left unmatched: 9. Germline loops: CDR1 MNHEY, CDR2 SMNVEV (reference sequence). Here the CDR3 DNA reads TGTGCCAGCAGTTTTCCGACAGGGAGTGGAAATGAGCAGTTCTTC. Translation: CASSFPTGSGNEQFF.

Worth noting for this clone: The same CDR3 can be traced to other DNA sequences in this sample. V and J are TRBV4-2 and TRBJ2-7, with 11 bases lining up with TRBD2. From germline, CDR1 is LGHNA and CDR2 YNFKEQ. V gave up 4 bases and J gave up 0 bases; unmatched junction bases: 11. The CDR3 is made up of 18 amino acids. In DNA form, the CDR3 reads TGTGCCAGCAGCCGGAGGATGATAGCGGGGGGGAGCTCCTACGAGCAGTACTTC. The encoded protein is CASSRRMIAGGSSYEQYF.

The chain carries TRBV28 and TRBJ2-7; D gene ambiguous. This CDR3 region has 15 residues. CDR1 and CDR2 from the germline V gene are MDHEN and SYDVKM. V lost 3 bases and J lost 0, with 12 bases in between. Written as DNA, the CDR3 is TGTGCCAGCAGTTTGGGCCAGCTAAGCTCCTACGAGCAGTACTTC. This sequence encodes CASSLGQLSSYEQYF.

This clone was seen a single time. The V call is TRBV9, the J call TRBJ2-1; D is unresolved. Germline V gene sequence: CDR1 SGDLS, CDR2 YYNGEE. The CDR3 consists of 11 residues. V lost 4 bases and J 4 bases, leaving 3 bases between the germline ends. The CDR3 coding sequence is TGTGCCAGCAGCCTTTACAATGAGCAGTTCTTC. It codes for CASSLYNEQFF.

The rearrangement links TRBV4-3 to TRBJ2-5, with 7 bases lining up with TRBD1. The CDR3 sequence is 15 residues long. CDR1 is LGHNA, CDR2 YSLEER, per germline. Losses at the gene ends were 3 bases for V and 1 base for J; bases not matched to a gene: 5. The chain's CDR3 is CASSQGQSSQETQYF. The CDR3 nucleotides read TGCGCCAGCAGCCAGGGACAGTCTTCCCAAGAGACCCAGTACTTC.

CDR3 residues: CASSTGTDTQYF. In nucleotides, the CDR3 is TGTGCCAGTAGTACGGGCACAGATACGCAGTATTTT. The gene calls are TRBV19 and TRBJ2-3; D remains ambiguous. Germline lookup yields CDR1 LNHDA and CDR2 SQIVND (reference sequence). V shed 4 bases and J shed 1 base, with 3 bases lying between them. The CDR3 extends over 12 amino acids.

The genes are TRBV5-1 and TRBJ2-5; TRBD2 matches at 13 bases. Per the germline V gene, CDR1 is SGHRS and CDR2 is YFSETQ. The CDR3 extends over 22 amino acids. The trim removed 4 bases at V and 5 bases at J, leaving 26 bases unmatched. The CDR3 sequence is CASSLYRSSGTSGDSTRETQYF. The CDR3 coding sequence is TGCGCCAGCAGCCTATACCGCTCCTCCGGGACTAGCGGGGACTCCACCAGGGAGACCCAGTACTTC. The full variable domain, completed using reference TRBV5-1 and TRBJ2-5, is KAGVTQTPRYLIKTRGQQVTLSCSPISGHRSVSWYQQTPGQGLQFLFEYFSETQRNKGNFPGRFSGRQFSNSRSEMNVSTLELGDSALYLCASSLYRSSGTSGDSTRETQYFGPGTRLLVL.